The source of this T cell receptor (beta chain) is a study of cytomegalovirus exposure and HLA in healthy donors. Study observations and caveats: Later analysis suggested links between common viral pathogens and several top significant clusters.

Turning to this clone: The antigen remains undetermined.

This PCR relied on a set of 60 Vbeta primers and 13 Jbeta primers. Method: immunoSEQ multiplex PCR; TCRdb's copy keeps in-frame clones and lacks some. The repertoire holds around 150,000 clones, with under 70% as singletons. This CDR3 has 12 residues. V lost 4 bases, J lost 6 bases, and 8 bases lay in between. Germline CDR1 is MNHNS and CDR2 is SASEGT. This sequence joins TRBV6-1 and TRBJ2-3; D is uncertain. Sequences were obtained from PBMCs. The receptor was isolated from a woman in her 40s in good health and CMV-seropositive. The CDR3 nucleotides are TGTGCCAGCAGTGTCCAGGTCGATACGCAGTATTTT. Its translation: CASSVQVDTQYF.